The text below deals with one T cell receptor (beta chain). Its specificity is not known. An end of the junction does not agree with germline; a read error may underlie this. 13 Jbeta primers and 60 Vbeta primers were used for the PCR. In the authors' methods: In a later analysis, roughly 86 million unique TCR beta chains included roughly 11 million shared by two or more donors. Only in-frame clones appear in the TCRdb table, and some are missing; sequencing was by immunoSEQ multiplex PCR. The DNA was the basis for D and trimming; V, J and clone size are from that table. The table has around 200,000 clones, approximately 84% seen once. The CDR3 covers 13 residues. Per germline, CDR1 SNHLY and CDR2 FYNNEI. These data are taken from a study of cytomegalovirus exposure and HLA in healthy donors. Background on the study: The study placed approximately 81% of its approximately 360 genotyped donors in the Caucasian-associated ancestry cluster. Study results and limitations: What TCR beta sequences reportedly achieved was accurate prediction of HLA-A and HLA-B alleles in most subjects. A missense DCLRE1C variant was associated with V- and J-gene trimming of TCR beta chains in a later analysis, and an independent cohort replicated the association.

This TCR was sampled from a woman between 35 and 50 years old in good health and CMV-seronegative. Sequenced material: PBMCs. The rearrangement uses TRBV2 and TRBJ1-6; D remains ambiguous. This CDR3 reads CASSEEGNSPLYF. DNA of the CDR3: TGTGCCAGCAGTGAGGAGGGTAACTCACCCCTCTACTTT.